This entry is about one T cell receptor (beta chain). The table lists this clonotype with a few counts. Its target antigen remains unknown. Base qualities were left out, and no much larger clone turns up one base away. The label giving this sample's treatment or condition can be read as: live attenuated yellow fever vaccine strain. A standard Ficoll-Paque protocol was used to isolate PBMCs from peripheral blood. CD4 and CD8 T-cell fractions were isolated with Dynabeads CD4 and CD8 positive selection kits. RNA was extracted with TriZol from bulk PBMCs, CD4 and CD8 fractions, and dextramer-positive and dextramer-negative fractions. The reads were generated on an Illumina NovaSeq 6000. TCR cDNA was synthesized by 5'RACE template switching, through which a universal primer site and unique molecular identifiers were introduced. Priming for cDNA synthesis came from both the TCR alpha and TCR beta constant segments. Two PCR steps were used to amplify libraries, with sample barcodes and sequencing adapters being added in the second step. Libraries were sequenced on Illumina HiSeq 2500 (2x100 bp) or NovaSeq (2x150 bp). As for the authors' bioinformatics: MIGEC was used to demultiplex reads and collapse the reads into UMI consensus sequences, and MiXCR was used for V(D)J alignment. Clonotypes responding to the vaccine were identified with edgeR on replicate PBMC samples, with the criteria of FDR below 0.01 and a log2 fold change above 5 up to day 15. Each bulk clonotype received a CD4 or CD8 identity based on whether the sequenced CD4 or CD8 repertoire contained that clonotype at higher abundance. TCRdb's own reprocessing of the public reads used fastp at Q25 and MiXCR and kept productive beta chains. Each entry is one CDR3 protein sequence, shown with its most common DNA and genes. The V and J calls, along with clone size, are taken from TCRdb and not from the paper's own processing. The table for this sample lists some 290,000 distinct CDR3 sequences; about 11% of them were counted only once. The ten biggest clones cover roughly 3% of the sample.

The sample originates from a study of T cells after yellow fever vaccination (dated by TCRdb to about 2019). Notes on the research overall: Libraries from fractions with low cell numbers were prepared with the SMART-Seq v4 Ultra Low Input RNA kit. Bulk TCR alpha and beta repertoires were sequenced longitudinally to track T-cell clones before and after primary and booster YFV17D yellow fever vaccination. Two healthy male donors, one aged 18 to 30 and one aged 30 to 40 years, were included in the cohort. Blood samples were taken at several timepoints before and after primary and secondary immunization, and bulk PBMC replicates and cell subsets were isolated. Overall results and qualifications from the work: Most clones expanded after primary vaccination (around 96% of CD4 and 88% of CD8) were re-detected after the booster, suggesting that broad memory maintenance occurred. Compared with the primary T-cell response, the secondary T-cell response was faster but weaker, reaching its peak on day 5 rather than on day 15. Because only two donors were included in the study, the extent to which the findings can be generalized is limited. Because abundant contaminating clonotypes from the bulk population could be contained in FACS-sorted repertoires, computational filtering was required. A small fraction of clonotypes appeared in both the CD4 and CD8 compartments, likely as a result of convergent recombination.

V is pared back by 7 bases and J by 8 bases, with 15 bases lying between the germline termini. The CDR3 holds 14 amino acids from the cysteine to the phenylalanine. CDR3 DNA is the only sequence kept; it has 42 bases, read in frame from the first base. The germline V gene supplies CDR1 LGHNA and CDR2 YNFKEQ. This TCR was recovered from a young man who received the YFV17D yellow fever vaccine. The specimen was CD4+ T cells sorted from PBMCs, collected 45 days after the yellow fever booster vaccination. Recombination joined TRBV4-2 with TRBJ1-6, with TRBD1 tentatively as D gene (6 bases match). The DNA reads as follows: TGTGCCAGCAACATACAGGGAGTGGATTCACCCCTCCACTTT. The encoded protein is CASNIQGVDSPLHF.